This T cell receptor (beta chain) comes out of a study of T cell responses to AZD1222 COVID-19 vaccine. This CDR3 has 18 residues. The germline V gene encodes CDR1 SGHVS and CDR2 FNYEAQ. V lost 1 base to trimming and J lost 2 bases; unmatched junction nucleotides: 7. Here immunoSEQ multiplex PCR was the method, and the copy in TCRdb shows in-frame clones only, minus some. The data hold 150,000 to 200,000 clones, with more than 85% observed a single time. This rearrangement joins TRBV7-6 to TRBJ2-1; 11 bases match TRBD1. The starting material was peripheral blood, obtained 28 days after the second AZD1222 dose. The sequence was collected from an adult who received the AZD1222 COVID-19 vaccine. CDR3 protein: CASSLGTGGSIAYNEQFF. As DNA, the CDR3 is TGTGCCAGCAGCTTAGGGACAGGGGGCTCGATCGCCTACAATGAGCAGTTCTTC.